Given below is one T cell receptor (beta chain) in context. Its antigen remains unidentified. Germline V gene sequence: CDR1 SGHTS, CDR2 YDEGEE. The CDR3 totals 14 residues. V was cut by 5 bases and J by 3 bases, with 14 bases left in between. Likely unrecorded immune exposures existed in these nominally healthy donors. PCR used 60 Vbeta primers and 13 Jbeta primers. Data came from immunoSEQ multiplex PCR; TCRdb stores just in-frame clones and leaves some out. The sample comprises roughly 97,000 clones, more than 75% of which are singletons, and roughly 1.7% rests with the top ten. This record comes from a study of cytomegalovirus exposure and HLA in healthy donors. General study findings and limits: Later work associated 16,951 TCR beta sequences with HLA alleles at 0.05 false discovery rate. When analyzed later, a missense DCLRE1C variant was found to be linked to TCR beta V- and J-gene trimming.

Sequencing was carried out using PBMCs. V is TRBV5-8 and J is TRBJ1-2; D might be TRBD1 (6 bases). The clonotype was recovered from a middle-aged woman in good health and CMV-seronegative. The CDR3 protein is CASRPRQDYYGYTF. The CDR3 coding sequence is TGTGCCAGCAGACCCCGACAGGACTACTATGGCTACACCTTC.